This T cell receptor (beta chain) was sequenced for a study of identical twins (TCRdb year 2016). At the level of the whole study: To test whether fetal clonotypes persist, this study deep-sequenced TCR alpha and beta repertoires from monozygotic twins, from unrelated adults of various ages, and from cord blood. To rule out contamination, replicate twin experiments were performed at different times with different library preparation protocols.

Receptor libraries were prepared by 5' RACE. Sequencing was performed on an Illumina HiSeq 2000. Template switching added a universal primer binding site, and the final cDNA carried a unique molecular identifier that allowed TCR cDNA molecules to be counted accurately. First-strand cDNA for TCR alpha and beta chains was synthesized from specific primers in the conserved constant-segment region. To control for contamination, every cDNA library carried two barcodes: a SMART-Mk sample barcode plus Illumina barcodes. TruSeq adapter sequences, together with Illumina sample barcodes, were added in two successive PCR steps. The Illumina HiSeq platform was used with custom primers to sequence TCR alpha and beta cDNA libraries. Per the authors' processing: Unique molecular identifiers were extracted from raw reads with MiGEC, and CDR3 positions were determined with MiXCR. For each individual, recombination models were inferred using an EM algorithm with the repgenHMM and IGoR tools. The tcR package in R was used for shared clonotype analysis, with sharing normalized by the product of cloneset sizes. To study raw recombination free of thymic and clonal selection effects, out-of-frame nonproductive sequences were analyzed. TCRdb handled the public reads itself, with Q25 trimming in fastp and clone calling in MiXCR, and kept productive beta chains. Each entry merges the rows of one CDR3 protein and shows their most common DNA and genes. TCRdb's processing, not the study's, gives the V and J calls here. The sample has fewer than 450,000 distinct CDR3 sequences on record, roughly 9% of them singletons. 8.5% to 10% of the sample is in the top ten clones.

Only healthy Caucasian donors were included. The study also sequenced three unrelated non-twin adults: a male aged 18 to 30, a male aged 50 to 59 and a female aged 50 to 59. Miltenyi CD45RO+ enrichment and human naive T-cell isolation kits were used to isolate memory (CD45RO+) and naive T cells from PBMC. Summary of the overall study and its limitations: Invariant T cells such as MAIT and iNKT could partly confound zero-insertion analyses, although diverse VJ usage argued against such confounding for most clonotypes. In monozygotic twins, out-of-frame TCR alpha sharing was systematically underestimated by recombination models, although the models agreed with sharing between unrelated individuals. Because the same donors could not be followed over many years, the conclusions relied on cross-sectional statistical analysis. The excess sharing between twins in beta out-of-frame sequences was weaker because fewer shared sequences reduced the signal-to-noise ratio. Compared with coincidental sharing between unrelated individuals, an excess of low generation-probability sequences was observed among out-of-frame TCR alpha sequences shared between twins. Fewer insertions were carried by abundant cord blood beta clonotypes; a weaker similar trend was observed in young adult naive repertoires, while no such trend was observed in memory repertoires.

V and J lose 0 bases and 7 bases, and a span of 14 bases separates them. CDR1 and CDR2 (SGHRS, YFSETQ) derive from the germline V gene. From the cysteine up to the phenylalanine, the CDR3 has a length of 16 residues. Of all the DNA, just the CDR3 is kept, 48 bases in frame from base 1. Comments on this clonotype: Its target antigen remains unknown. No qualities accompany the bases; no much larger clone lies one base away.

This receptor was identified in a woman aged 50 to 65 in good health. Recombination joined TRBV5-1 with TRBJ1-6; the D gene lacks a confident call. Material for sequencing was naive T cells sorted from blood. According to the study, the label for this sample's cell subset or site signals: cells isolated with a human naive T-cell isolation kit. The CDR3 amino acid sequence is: CASSLGQPNRNSPLHF. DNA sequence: TGCGCCAGCAGCTTGGGGCAGCCGAATCGGAATTCACCCCTCCACTTT.